This T cell receptor beta chain was sequenced during a study of blood T cell repertoires in COVID-19 (dated by TCRdb to the early 2020s). With respect to the entire study: Samples covering the acute and convalescent phases of COVID-19 were provided by collaborators in the United States, Italy and Spain. The material from the prospective study consisted of cDNA or gDNA derived from T cells, B-cell-depleted T cells, or PBMCs. The dataset comprised deeply sampled blood TCRbeta repertoires from subjects exposed to, actively infected with, or recovered from COVID-19. The repertoires were released in a freely available public database meant as a resource for research on the immune response to SARS-CoV-2. Samples came from the ongoing ImmuneRACE study (first 160 participants) plus 1,254 subjects from 6 global collaborators. Sample metadata almost always included a de-identified subject ID, COVID-19 status, age in years and sex. Where available, HLA class I and class II types were obtained from metadata supplied by the sample provider rather than from assay-based typing.

TCRbeta CDR3 regions were amplified from genomic DNA using the immunoSEQ Assay, a bias-controlled multiplex PCR. On the authors' methods: Within the assay, amplification of reference gene primers was used to estimate how many nucleated cells each sample contained. To quantify the absolute abundance of each unique TCRbeta CDR3 rearrangement, sequence reads were collapsed and filtered. For each sample, productive Simpson clonality was calculated as the square root of Simpson's diversity index across productive rearrangements. The clones in this table, taken by TCRdb from immuneACCESS, are in-frame only. Not every clone is retained; where verified, under half of the shortfall comes from an unresolved V gene, and the cause of the rest is unknown. That table is the source of V, J and clone size, and D and trimming were worked out from the DNA. In all, the sample holds 85,000 to 110,000 clones, and roughly 90% of those were seen once. The ten biggest clones cover approximately 3.5% of the sample.

Inclusive of the bounding cysteine and phenylalanine, the CDR3 is 16 residues long. The entry retains the CDR3 DNA only, 48 bases that are in frame from base 1. V loses 7 bases of germline sequence and J loses 0 bases, and the interval between the two ends is 16 bases. Sequences LNHDA (CDR1) and SQIVND (CDR2) are obtained from the germline V gene (reference sequence). Worth noting for this clone: Its target antigen remains unknown. Per-base qualities were not stored, and no clone one base away is much larger.

Results and caveats for the whole study, not just this receptor: Clinical and demographic metadata were provided uncurated, with the amount varying by source and participant.

Collaborating institutions collected whole blood in K2EDTA tubes following their own protocols. For TCRbeta analysis, collaborators shipped samples in one of three forms: frozen whole blood, isolated PBMCs, or DNA extracted from either of those sample types. Sequenced input: peripheral blood. The V and J genes are TRBV19 and TRBJ1-3, with the D gene uncertain. This clonotype originated in a woman aged 55-75 years with acute or convalescent COVID-19. Read as DNA, the sequence is TGTGCCAGTACCTCGTTCCCCCGAGGCTCTGGAAACACCATATATTTT. The resulting protein is CASTSFPRGSGNTIYF.